The 2 T cell receptor beta chains below were found in one sample sequenced in a study of T cell responses to AZD1222 COVID-19 vaccine. The table came from immunoSEQ multiplex PCR; TCRdb's copy has only in-frame clones and leaves some out. The sample lists fewer than 200,000 clones, around 92% seen once, with less than 1.5% in the top ten. Sample: peripheral blood, taken on day 0 of AZD1222 vaccination. Every receptor here comes from an adult in good health.

The rearrangement uses TRBV7-8 and TRBJ2-2, with D unresolved. Germline values: CDR1 SGHVS, CDR2 FQNEAQ. The CDR3 consists of 15 residues. The germline V and J ends were trimmed by 1 base and 7 bases, with 13 bases remaining between them. CDR3 residues: CASSLVDGFGGELFF. The CDR3 DNA reads as TGTGCCAGCAGCTTAGTGGACGGGTTCGGCGGGGAGCTGTTTTTT.

The chain combines TRBV7-9 with TRBJ1-4; a possible D gene is TRBD1 (5 bases). There are 15 residues in the CDR3. The germline V gene has CDR1 SEHNR and CDR2 FQNEAQ (reference sequence). V lost 7 bases, J lost 8 bases, and 20 bases lay in between. CDR3 DNA sequence: TGTGCCAGCAACAATCTCCCCCAAGGGGACGAAAAACTGTTTTTT. It encodes CASNNLPQGDEKLFF. Based on the CDR3 plus reference TRBV7-9 and TRBJ1-4, the full variable domain is DTGVSQNPRHKITKRGQNVTFRCDPISEHNRLYWYRQTLGQGPEFLTYFQNEAQLEKSRLLSDRFSAERPKGSFSTLEIQRTEQGDSAMYLCASNNLPQGDEKLFFGSGTQLSVL.